This T cell receptor (beta chain) appears in the sequencing data of a study of untreated major depressive disorder (dated by TCRdb to between 2017 and 2018). For context, the study as a whole: This cross-sectional case-control study compared T cell phenotype and TCR repertoire between antidepressant-free major depressive disorder patients and individually matched non-depressed controls. Differences in Vbeta 5.1, Vbeta 11 and Vbeta 22 usage observed by flow cytometry in the whole cohort were followed up by sequencing.

For sex, age, current smoking status and body mass index, every depressed patient had a pairwise-matched non-depressed control. Every participant was of European descent. Patients were diagnosed with major depressive disorder by DSM-IV criteria and had a Hamilton Rating Scale for Depression score of 18 or higher. Patients had been free of any psychiatric medication, including antidepressants, for at least 8 weeks before enrollment. Depression severity among patients ranged from moderate to severe. Participants were excluded if they had major medical conditions, Axis I/II comorbidities, regular medication or illicit drug use, or weekly alcohol intake above 100 g. About 28 ml of peripheral blood was drawn into EDTA tubes from each participant. Magnetic negative selection with the BD IMag Human CD4 T Lymphocyte Enrichment Set was used to purify CD4+ T cells from thawed PBMCs. Flow cytometry confirmed that the CD4+ enrichment method typically gave roughly 95% purity. TCRbeta sequencing was performed on a subgroup of roughly 5 case-control pairs selected blind to chemokine receptor expression and flow-cytometric repertoire skewing results. All blood samples were collected in the morning at 8:00 a.m., and PBMCs were isolated by Ficoll-Hypaque gradient centrifugation. PBMCs were gradually cooled to -80 degrees C for cryopreservation and then kept in liquid nitrogen until assay.

In the germline V gene (reference sequence), CDR1 corresponds to MNHNY and CDR2 to SVGAGI. From its cysteine to its phenylalanine, the CDR3 spans 14 amino acids. Only CDR3 DNA remains: 42 bases, in frame from the first base. Trimming removed 9 bases from V and 0 bases from J, leaving 12 bases between the germline ends. Beyond this particular receptor, the publication reports: Higher TRBV05-01 (Vbeta 5.1) usage among CD4+ T cells of depressed patients compared with controls was confirmed by sequencing, with p = 0.040 in a one-tailed test. The top five TRBV05-01 clones in every sequenced subject were all private clones. Strict matching and exclusion criteria produced a comparatively small study sample, limiting generalizability of findings. In the sequencing data, TRBV25-01 and TRBV02-01 usage was found to follow the flow-cytometry pattern, although statistical significance was not reached. For the sequencing comparisons, one-tailed planned tests were applied to only three preselected Vbeta families.

The Qiagen DNeasy Blood and Tissue Kit was used to extract total genomic DNA from the purified CD4+ T cells. Amplification and sequencing of the TCRbeta CDR3 region, as defined according to IMGT, were carried out with immunoSEQ immunosequencing protocols. In the authors' own workflow: Preprocessing of raw sequence data for PCR and sequencing error correction was performed by the immunoSEQ service. The sequence data were loaded into the immunoSEQ Analyzer and then analyzed further using VDJtools v1.0.7. The paired Wilcoxon signed-rank test was applied to assess differences between patients and controls. Held by TCRdb, this immuneACCESS table contains in-frame sequences only and omits some clones. Under half of the omission traces to an unresolved V gene where checked; the cause of the rest is unknown. V and J calls and clone size are as listed in that table; D and trimming were resolved from the DNA. The sample table records about 20,000 clones; roughly 90% of these occur just once. 0.5% to 0.65% of the sample is taken by the ten largest.

On this clone: Its antigen is currently not known. Base qualities are not at hand, and no much larger clone is one base apart.

The TCR comes from a woman aged 40 to 55 with major depressive disorder. The sample consisted of CD4+ T cells from PBMCs. The chain is made from TRBV6-6 and TRBJ1-5; possibly the D gene is TRBD1, per 6 matching bases. The base sequence is TGTGCCAGTACCACAGGGAATAGCAATCAGCCCCAGCATTTT. Its protein product is CASTTGNSNQPQHF.